This T cell receptor beta chain originates from a study of early T cells in non-severe SARS-CoV-2 infection. Study as a whole: Sequencing used unsorted whole-blood bulk RNA, so chains lack pairing. Overall study findings and caveats: Lookups in VDJdb leaned toward anti-spike CD8 responses and missed private and CD4 specificities.

Trimming removed 3 bases from V and 7 bases from J, with 13 bases in between. CDR1 and CDR2 (germline): KGHSH, LQKENI. This CDR3 has 13 residues. Individual cDNA molecules carried attached unique molecular identifiers. Each CDR3 protein is one row after TCRdb ran MiXCR on the 5' RACE reads. The sample yields around 26,000 distinct CDR3 sequences, less than 6.5% seen once. In its sample, this clonotype was seen many times. The antigen is unknown. The source of this sequence is an adult who was a healthcare worker with PCR-confirmed SARS-CoV-2 infection or an uninfected control (not recorded which). The sequenced sample consisted of whole blood. The chain uses TRBV18 and TRBJ2-7; tentative D call: TRBD1 (6 bases). CDR3 sequence reads: CASSPGAGREQYF. CDR3 in DNA: TGTGCCAGCTCACCGGGGGCCGGGCGTGAGCAGTACTTC.